These 2 T cell receptor beta chains were sequenced from one sample in a study of Ad26.COV2.S vaccination and SARS-CoV-2 variants. The assay was immunoSEQ multiplex PCR, and TCRdb's table has in-frame clones only and misses some. The sample shows roughly 380,000 clones, approximately 88% of them seen only once. The treatment here: some 19 received Ad26.COV2.S at low or high dose, single or two shots; 5 received placebo; per-sample allocation not given. Sampling was performed 63 days after the first vaccine or placebo injection. This specimen consisted of peripheral blood, obtained in a trial of Ad26.COV2.S vaccine versus placebo. All receptors come from a person between 18 and 65 years old who received the Ad26.COV2.S COVID-19 vaccine or a placebo.

The rearrangement uses TRBV2 and TRBJ1-2, with 9 bases aligning to TRBD1. The CDR3 has 15 residues. The ends lost 10 bases at V and 5 bases at J; junction bases unmatched: 14. CDR1 and CDR2 (germline): SNHLY, FYNNEI. The CDR3 DNA is TGTGCCACCCAAGACGCACAGGGGGCGCGGTATGGCTACACCTTC. Translated, it gives CATQDAQGARYGYTF.

The gene calls are TRBV24-1 and TRBJ2-7; 12 bases fit TRBD1. The CDR3 length is 17 residues. Germline V gene sequence: CDR1 KGHDR, CDR2 SFDVKD. V lost 4 bases and J lost 6; bases outside the gene matches: 12. CDR3 in amino acids: CATSEGGQGARESEQYF. In DNA form, the CDR3 reads TGTGCCACCAGTGAGGGGGGACAGGGGGCGCGGGAGTCCGAGCAGTACTTC.